The 8 T cell receptor beta chains below all came from one sample that was sequenced in a study of post-analysis software for immune sequencing data. The study, taken as a whole, reports: Comparison of patients with controls showed a handful of TRBV segments more frequent in patients, TRBV5-6, TRBV5-1 and TRBV20-1 among them.

TCR beta cDNA libraries had unique molecular identifiers. TCRdb processed the PCR reads anew with MiXCR; each CDR3 protein has one entry. The sample consists of approximately 260,000 distinct CDR3 sequences, 36% of them appearing once. Antigens for these TCRs are unknown. Material: blood. The receptor set was obtained from a girl aged 10 to 17 with multiple sclerosis.

On this clonotype: Possible read error: a much larger clone is one base away. The chain couples TRBV5-1 to TRBJ2-5, with 8 bases lining up with TRBD1. Germline CDR1 reads SGHRS; CDR2 reads YFSETQ. The length of the CDR3 is 15 residues. The ends lost 1 base at V and 2 bases at J; junction bases unmatched: 4. The CDR3: CASSLYRGSQETQYF. CDR3 bases: TGCGCCAGCAGCTTGTACAGGGGGTCGCAAGAGACCCAGTACTTC.

The rearrangement links TRBV5-1 to TRBJ2-5; D is possibly TRBD1 (6 bases). CDR1 is SGHRS and CDR2 is YFSETQ in the germline V gene. Trimming took 0 bases from V and 1 from J, leaving 10 bases between them. The CDR3 contains 15 residues. The CDR3 region is CASSLGPQGQETQYF. CDR3 coding DNA: TGCGCCAGCAGCTTGGGGCCACAGGGCCAAGAGACCCAGTACTTC.

Notes on this clonotype: A much larger clonotype is one base distant, so this may be a read error. The chain recombines TRBV5-1 with TRBJ1-2; weak D call: TRBD1 (6 bases). The germline V and J ends were trimmed by 3 bases and 6 bases, with 12 bases remaining between them. Per the germline V gene, CDR1 is SGHRS and CDR2 is YFSETQ. CDR3 length: 13 residues. CDR3 loop: CASSYEGGDGYTF. As DNA, the CDR3 is TGCGCCAGCAGCTACGAAGGGGGTGATGGCTACACCTTC. Full variable domain (remainder filled in from reference TRBV5-1 and TRBJ1-2): KAGVTQTPRYLIKTRGQQVTLSCSPISGHRSVSWYQQTPGQGLQFLFEYFSETQRNKGNFPGRFSGRQFSNSRSEMNVSTLELGDSALYLCASSYEGGDGYTFGSGTRLTVV.

The CDR3 coding sequence is TGTGCCAGCAGCCCCGGCCAGGGTTTTTATGGCTACACCTTC. This gives the protein CASSPGQGFYGYTF. The V call is TRBV6-5, the J call TRBJ1-2; tentative D call: TRBD1 (5 bases). V lost 6 bases and J 5 bases, leaving 16 bases between the germline ends. The CDR3 covers 14 residues. Germline-derived CDR1 and CDR2 are MNHEY and SVGAGI.

This clonotype was picked up many times. J is TRBJ1-5 and V is TRBV12-3 or TRBV12-4, with D perhaps TRBD1 (6 bases). CDR3 length equals 20 residues. V shed 3 bases and J shed 5 bases, with 29 bases lying between them. CDR3 amino acids: CASSFERSVPRGANHQPQHF. The CDR3 DNA is TGTGCCAGCAGTTTCGAGAGGTCGGTTCCACGGGGGGCTAATCATCAGCCCCAGCATTTT.

This chain uses TRBV18 with TRBJ2-2, with unresolved D. CDR1 is KGHSH, CDR2 LQKENI, per germline. The CDR3 contains 12 residues. The V end lost 3 bases, the J end lost 4 bases, and 3 bases lay between the germline ends. CDR3 protein: CASSPSTGELFF. In DNA, the CDR3 is TGTGCCAGCTCACCTAGCACCGGGGAGCTGTTTTTT.

Regarding this clonotype: One end of the junction is discordant with germline, which a read error may explain. V is TRBV28 and J is TRBJ1-1; no clear D. CDR1 is MDHEN and CDR2 is SYDVKM in the germline V gene. The length of the CDR3 is 12 residues. In DNA, the CDR3 is TGTGACAGCAGTTCTATGGACACTGAAGCTTTCTTT. It specifies CDSSSMDTEAFF.

The V and J genes are TRBV4-1 and TRBJ1-3; D not resolved. V shed 0 bases and J shed 4 bases, with 13 bases lying between them. The germline V gene encodes CDR1 MGHRA and CDR2 YSYEKL. The CDR3 extends over 16 amino acids. CDR3 sequence: CASSQDKTAQGNTIYF. The CDR3 coding sequence is TGCGCCAGCAGCCAAGACAAGACCGCTCAGGGAAACACCATATATTTT.